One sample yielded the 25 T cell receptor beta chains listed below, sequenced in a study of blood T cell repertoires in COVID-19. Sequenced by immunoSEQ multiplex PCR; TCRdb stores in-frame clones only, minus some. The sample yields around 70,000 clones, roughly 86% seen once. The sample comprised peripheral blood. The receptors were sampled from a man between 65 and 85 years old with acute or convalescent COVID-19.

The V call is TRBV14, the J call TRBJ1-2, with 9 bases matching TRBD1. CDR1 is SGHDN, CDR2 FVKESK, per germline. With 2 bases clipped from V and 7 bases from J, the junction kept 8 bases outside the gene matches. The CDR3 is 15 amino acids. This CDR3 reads CASSQWGQGYIGYTF. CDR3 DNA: TGTGCCAGCAGCCAATGGGGACAGGGCTATATTGGCTACACCTTC.

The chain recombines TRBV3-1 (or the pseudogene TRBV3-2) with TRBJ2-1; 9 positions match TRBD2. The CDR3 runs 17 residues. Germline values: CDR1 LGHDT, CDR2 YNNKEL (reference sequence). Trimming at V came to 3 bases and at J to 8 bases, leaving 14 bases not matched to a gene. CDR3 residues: CASSQTGSAGGRYEQFF. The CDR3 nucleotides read TGTGCCAGCAGCCAGACGGGGTCAGCGGGGGGTAGGTATGAGCAGTTCTTC.

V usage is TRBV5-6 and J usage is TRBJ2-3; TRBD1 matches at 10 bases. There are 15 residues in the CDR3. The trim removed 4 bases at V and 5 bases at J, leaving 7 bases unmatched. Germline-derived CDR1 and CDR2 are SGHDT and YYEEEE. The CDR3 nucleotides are TGTGCCAGCAGCCAAGACAGGGGGCTTGGAGATACGCAGTATTTT. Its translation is CASSQDRGLGDTQYF.

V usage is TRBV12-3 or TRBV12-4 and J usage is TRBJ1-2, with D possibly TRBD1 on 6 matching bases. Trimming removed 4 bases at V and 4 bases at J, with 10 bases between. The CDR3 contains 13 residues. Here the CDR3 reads CASSYLGAYGYTF. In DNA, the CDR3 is TGTGCCAGCAGTTACTTGGGGGCCTATGGCTACACCTTC.

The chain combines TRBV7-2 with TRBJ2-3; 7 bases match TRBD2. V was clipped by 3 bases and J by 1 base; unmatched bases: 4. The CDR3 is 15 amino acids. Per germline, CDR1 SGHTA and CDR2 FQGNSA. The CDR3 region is CASSFSSGGTDTQYF. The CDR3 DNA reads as TGTGCCAGCAGCTTCTCCAGCGGGGGCACAGATACGCAGTATTTT.

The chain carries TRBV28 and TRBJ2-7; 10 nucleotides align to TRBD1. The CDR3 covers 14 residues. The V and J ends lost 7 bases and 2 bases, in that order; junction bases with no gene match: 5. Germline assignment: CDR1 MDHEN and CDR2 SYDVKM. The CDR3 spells CASKSDRGTYEQYF. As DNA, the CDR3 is TGTGCCAGCAAGTCGGACAGGGGGACCTACGAGCAGTACTTC.

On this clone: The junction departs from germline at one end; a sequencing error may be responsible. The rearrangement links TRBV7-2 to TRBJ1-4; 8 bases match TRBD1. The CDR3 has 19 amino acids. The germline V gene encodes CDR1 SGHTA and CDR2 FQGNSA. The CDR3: CASSLAPSGTGSVPTRAFF. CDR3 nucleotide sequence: TGTGCCAGCAGCCTAGCACCCTCCGGGACAGGTTCGGTGCCCACGAGGGCGTTTTTT.

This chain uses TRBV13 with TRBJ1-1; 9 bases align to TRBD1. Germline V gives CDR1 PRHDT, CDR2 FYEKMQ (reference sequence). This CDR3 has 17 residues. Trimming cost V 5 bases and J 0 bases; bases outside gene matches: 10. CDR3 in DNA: TGTGCCAGCAGCCTAAGACAGGGGGGATACATGAACACTGAAGCTTTCTTT. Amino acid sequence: CASSLRQGGYMNTEAFF.

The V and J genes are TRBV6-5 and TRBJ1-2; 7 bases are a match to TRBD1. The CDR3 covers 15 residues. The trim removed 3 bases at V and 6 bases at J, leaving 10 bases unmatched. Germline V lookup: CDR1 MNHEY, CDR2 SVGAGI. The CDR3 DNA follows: TGTGCCAGCAGTTATGCGGACAGGCCCAGTAATGGCTACACCTTC. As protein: CASSYADRPSNGYTF.

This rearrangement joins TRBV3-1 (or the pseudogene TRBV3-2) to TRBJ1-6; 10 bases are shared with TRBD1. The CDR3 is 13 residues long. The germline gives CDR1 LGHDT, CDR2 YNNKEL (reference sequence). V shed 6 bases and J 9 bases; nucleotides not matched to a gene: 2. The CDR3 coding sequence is TGTGCCAGCAGGGACAGGGGGGGTTCACCCCTCCACTTT. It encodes CASRDRGGSPLHF.

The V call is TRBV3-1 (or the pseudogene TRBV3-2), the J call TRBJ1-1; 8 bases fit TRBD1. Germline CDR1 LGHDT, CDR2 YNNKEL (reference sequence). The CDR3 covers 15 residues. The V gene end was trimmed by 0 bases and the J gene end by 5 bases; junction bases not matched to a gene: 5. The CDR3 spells CASSQDPRGRTEAFF. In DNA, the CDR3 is TGTGCCAGCAGCCAAGACCCCAGGGGGCGAACTGAAGCTTTCTTT.

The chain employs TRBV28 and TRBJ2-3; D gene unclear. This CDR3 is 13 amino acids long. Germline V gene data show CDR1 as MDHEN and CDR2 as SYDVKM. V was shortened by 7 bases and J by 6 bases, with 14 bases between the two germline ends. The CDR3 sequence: CASTLTGGDTQYF. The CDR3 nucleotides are TGTGCCAGCACTCTGACTGGTGGGGATACGCAGTATTTT. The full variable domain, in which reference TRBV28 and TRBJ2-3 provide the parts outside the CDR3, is DVKVTQSSRYLVKRTGEKVFLECVQDMDHENMFWYRQDPGLGLRLIYFSYDVKMKEKGDIPEGYSVSREKKERFSLILESASTNQTSMYLCASTLTGGDTQYFGPGTRLTVL.

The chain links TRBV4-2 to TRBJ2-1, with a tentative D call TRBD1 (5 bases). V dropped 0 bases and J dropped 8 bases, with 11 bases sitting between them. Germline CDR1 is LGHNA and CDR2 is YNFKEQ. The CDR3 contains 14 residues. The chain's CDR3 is CASSQDGGADEQFF. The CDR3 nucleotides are TGTGCCAGCAGCCAAGATGGTGGGGCGGATGAGCAGTTCTTC.

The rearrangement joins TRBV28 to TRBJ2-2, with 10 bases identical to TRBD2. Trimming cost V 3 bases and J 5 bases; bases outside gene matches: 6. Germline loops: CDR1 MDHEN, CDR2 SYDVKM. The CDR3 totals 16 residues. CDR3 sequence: CASSFVLAGGTGELFF. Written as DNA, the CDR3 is TGTGCCAGCAGTTTCGTTTTAGCGGGAGGTACCGGGGAGCTGTTTTTT.

DNA for the CDR3: TGTGCCAGCACCCTTGGGGGGGCTGGGGCCAACGTCCTGACTTTC. This codes for CASTLGGAGANVLTF. The rearrangement links TRBV28 to TRBJ2-6; 7 positions match TRBD2. CDR1 is MDHEN, CDR2 SYDVKM, per germline. Trimming at V came to 7 bases and at J to 2 bases, leaving 5 bases not matched to a gene. The CDR3 contains 15 residues.

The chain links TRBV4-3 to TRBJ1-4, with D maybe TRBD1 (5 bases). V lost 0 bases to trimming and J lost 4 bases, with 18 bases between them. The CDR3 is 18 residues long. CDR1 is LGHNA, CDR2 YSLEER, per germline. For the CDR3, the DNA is TGCGCCAGCAGCCAAGACCTAGGGAGGCAGGGCGGTAATGAAAAACTGTTTTTT. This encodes CASSQDLGRQGGNEKLFF.

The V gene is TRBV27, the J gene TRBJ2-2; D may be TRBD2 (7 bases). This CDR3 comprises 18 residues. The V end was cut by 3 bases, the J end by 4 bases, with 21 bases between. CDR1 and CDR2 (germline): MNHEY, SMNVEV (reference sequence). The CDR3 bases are TGTGCCAGCAGTTTGTTTATGGCGGGGGCACGGGGCACCGGGGAGCTGTTTTTT. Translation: CASSLFMAGARGTGELFF.

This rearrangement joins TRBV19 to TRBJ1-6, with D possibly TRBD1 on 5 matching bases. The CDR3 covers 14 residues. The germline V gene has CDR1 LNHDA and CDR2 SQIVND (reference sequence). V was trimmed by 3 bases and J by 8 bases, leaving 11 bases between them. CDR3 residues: CASSIQQVDSPLHF. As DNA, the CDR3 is TGTGCCAGTAGTATCCAACAGGTGGATTCACCCCTCCACTTT.

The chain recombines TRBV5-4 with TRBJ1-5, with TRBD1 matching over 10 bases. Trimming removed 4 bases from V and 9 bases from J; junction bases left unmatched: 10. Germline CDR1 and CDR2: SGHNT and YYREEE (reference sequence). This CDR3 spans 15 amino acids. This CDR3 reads CASSEGQGVSAPQHF. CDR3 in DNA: TGTGCCAGCAGCGAAGGACAGGGGGTCTCGGCGCCCCAGCATTTT.

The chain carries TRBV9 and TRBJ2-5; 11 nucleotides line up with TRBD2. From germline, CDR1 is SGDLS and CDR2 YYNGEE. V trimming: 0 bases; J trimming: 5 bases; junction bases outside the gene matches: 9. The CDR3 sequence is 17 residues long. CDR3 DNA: TGTGCCAGCAGCGTAGGCGTAGCGGGAGGGCCGGAGGAGACCCAGTACTTC. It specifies CASSVGVAGGPEETQYF.

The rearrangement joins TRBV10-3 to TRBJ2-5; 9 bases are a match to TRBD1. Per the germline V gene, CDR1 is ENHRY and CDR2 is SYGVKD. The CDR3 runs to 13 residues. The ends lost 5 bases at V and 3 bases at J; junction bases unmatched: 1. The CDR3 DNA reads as TGTGCCATCAGTTGGGACAGGGAAGAGACCCAGTACTTC. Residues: CAISWDREETQYF.

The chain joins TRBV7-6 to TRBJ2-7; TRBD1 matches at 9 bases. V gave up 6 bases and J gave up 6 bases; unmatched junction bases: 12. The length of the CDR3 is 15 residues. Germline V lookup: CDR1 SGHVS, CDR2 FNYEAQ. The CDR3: CASSLSGTGTPEQYF. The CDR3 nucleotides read TGTGCCAGCAGTCTCTCTGGGACAGGGACTCCCGAGCAGTACTTC.

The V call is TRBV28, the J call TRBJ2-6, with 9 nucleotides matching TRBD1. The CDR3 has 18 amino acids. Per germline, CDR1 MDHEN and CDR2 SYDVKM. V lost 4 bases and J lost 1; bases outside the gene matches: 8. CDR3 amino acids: CASSSSGTGTSGANVLTF. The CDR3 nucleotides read TGTGCCAGCAGTTCCTCCGGGACAGGGACGTCTGGGGCCAACGTCCTGACTTTC.

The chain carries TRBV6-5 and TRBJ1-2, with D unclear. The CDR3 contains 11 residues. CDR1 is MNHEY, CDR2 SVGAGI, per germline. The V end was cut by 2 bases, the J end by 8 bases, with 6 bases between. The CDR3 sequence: CASSYGGGYTF. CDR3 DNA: TGTGCCAGCAGTTACGGCGGCGGCTACACCTTC.

CDR3: CATSRAPGQNTEAFF. The CDR3 nucleotides read TGTGCCACCAGCAGGGCCCCGGGACAGAACACTGAAGCTTTCTTT. V is TRBV15 and J is TRBJ1-1; D perhaps matches TRBD1 (6 bases). There are 15 residues in the CDR3. Germline CDR1 and CDR2: LNHNV and YYDKDF (reference sequence). V lost 3 bases and J 1 base, leaving 12 bases between the germline ends.